Listed here are 5 T cell receptor beta chains from one sample, sequenced in a study of T cells in tuberculosis. Some clones are missing from TCRdb's copy, which holds only in-frame ones; the method was immunoSEQ multiplex PCR. Of 30,000 to 40,000 clones listed, roughly nine tenths were seen once; the top ten hold 2% to 2.5%. Sequencing used PBMCs. Source of these receptors: a donor aged 10-29 years with latent tuberculosis or without tuberculosis infection.

V usage is TRBV9 and J usage is TRBJ1-4, with 9 bases lining up with TRBD1. Trimming took 3 bases from V and 7 from J; bases not matched to a gene: 7. The CDR3 loop spans 15 amino acids. Germline CDR1 reads SGDLS; CDR2 reads YYNGEE. This chain's CDR3 is CASSAGTGFREKLFF. The CDR3 DNA follows: TGTGCCAGCAGCGCCGGGACAGGGTTTCGTGAAAAACTGTTTTTT.

In its sample, this clone was seen once. This chain joins TRBV6-1 and TRBJ1-1; TRBD1 agrees at 7 bases. Germline V gene lookup returns CDR1 MNHNS and CDR2 SASEGT. The CDR3 is made up of 13 amino acids. Trimming at V came to 11 bases and at J to 5 bases, leaving 11 bases not matched to a gene. The CDR3 sequence: CAEAEQGRTEAFF. In nucleotides, the CDR3 is TGTGCCGAAGCCGAACAGGGGAGGACTGAAGCTTTCTTT.

V gene TRBV11-2 combines with J gene TRBJ2-7; D unclear. Trimming pared 1 base from V and 4 bases from J, leaving 11 bases between. Per germline, CDR1 SGHAT and CDR2 FQNNGV. The CDR3 runs to 14 residues. The CDR3 DNA is TGTGCCAGCAGCTTAGGCACCACGGGTTACGAGCAGTACTTC. The encoded protein is CASSLGTTGYEQYF.

The rearrangement links TRBV2 to TRBJ2-1; TRBD2 aligns across 13 bases. The CDR3 is 16 amino acids. Germline CDR1 SNHLY, CDR2 FYNNEI. Germline trimming cut 6 bases from V and 5 bases from J; bases unmatched to any gene: 7. The CDR3 DNA reads as TGTGCCAGCAGACCGATACTAGCGGGAGGGAACAATGAGCAGTTCTTC. Protein product: CASRPILAGGNNEQFF.

The rearrangement links TRBV28 to TRBJ1-5; no reliable D call. Germline assignment: CDR1 MDHEN and CDR2 SYDVKM. The CDR3 covers 14 residues. Trimming removed 3 bases at V and 3 bases at J, with 9 bases between. CDR3 DNA sequence: TGTGCCAGCAGTTTTCGGGTCGTCAATCAGCCCCAGCATTTT. Translated: CASSFRVVNQPQHF.